A single sample is the source of the 29 T cell receptor beta chains below, sequenced in a study of cytomegalovirus exposure and HLA in healthy donors. PCR amplification relied on 60 Vbeta primers (plus 13 Jbeta primers). This table comes from immunoSEQ multiplex PCR, and its TCRdb copy is limited to in-frame clones, with some not included. The sample comprises approximately 77,000 clones, approximately 78% of which are singletons, and around 4.3% rests with the top ten. Specimen: PBMCs. The receptor source for this set is a man aged 40-50 years in good health and CMV-seronegative.

In nucleotides, the CDR3 is TGTGCCAGCAGTGACTCAGGGGCGGGAGTTAGTAATGAGCAGTTCTTC. This encodes CASSDSGAGVSNEQFF. This chain joins TRBV6-4 and TRBJ2-1, with 7 bases matching TRBD2. The CDR3 loop spans 16 amino acids. CDR1 is MRHNA, CDR2 SNTAGT, per germline. With 0 bases clipped from V and 7 bases from J, the junction kept 9 bases outside the gene matches.

The chain recombines TRBV28 with TRBJ2-3, with 16 bases lining up with TRBD2. This CDR3 comprises 18 residues. Germline trimming cut 2 bases from V and 4 bases from J; bases unmatched to any gene: 6. Germline-derived CDR1 and CDR2 are MDHEN and SYDVKM. DNA for the CDR3: TGTGCCAGCAGTTTAGGGACTAGCGGGAGGGTTGGCTCAGATACGCAGTATTTT. It translates to CASSLGTSGRVGSDTQYF.

The CDR3 DNA follows: TGTGCCAGCAGCACCCCGTCCGGGACAGGGGTAATTTATGGCTACACCTTC. It translates to CASSTPSGTGVIYGYTF. The gene calls are TRBV28 and TRBJ1-2; 10 bases map to TRBD1. Germline loops: CDR1 MDHEN, CDR2 SYDVKM. With V trimmed by 6 bases and J by 5 bases, 15 bases remained unmatched. The CDR3 is 17 amino acids.

The chain carries TRBV13 and TRBJ2-3; tentatively, D is TRBD1 (6 bases). The V end lost 1 base, the J end lost 4 bases, and 9 bases lay between the germline ends. Germline CDR1 and CDR2: PRHDT and FYEKMQ (reference sequence). This CDR3 is built from 14 residues. The CDR3 protein is CASSLDKGADTQYF. In nucleotides, the CDR3 is TGTGCCAGCAGCTTAGACAAGGGGGCAGATACGCAGTATTTT.

This sequence joins TRBV29-1 and TRBJ1-2; D possibly corresponds to TRBD1 (6 bases). The CDR3 has 12 amino acids. Trimming cost V 3 bases and J 6 bases, with 11 bases left between them. Germline lookup yields CDR1 SQVTM and CDR2 ANQGSEA. The CDR3 bases are TGCAGCGTTGAGGGCAGGGGAGATGGCTACACCTTC. Translated: CSVEGRGDGYTF.

The chain employs TRBV27 and TRBJ2-1; D remains ambiguous. The CDR3 runs to 13 residues. Germline CDR1 reads MNHEY; CDR2 reads SMNVEV (reference sequence). Trimming took 1 base from V and 9 from J, leaving 10 bases between them. The chain's CDR3 is CASSLFPVSEQFF. CDR3 coding DNA: TGTGCCAGCAGTTTATTTCCCGTGAGTGAGCAGTTCTTC.

The chain uses TRBV27 and TRBJ1-1; weak D call: TRBD1 (5 bases). Deletions cut 4 bases from V and 1 base from J, with 16 bases between. The CDR3 is 16 amino acids. Germline CDR1 reads MNHEY; CDR2 reads SMNVEV (reference sequence). The CDR3, as DNA: TGTGCCAGCAGTTCCTCTTCCAGGGTAACGAACACTGAAGCTTTCTTT. This codes for CASSSSSRVTNTEAFF.

The chain is built from TRBV13 and TRBJ2-3; 10 bases are a match to TRBD1. This CDR3 is 16 amino acids long. With V trimmed by 3 bases and J by 1 base, 4 bases remained unmatched. CDR1 is PRHDT, CDR2 FYEKMQ, per germline (reference sequence). CDR3 nucleotides: TGTGCCAGCAGCTTCAGGGACAGGGGCGGCACAGATACGCAGTATTTT. Its translation: CASSFRDRGGTDTQYF.

The chain carries TRBV9 and TRBJ1-4; 10 nucleotides agree with TRBD1. The ends lost 4 bases at V and 6 bases at J; junction bases unmatched: 6. Germline CDR1 and CDR2: SGDLS and YYNGEE. The CDR3 contains 15 residues. CDR3 sequence: CASSSGTGEYEKLFF. The CDR3 DNA reads as TGTGCCAGCAGCTCCGGGACAGGGGAGTATGAAAAACTGTTTTTT.

V usage is TRBV28 and J usage is TRBJ1-5, with 11 bases identical to TRBD1. V shed 5 bases and J 6 bases; nucleotides not matched to a gene: 6. CDR3 length equals 15 residues. Germline V lookup: CDR1 MDHEN, CDR2 SYDVKM. For the CDR3, the DNA is TGTGCCAGCAGTGAAGGGGACAGGGGGTTTCAGCCCCAGCATTTT. This codes for CASSEGDRGFQPQHF.

This clone appeared a single time. The rearrangement links TRBV7-9 to TRBJ1-1, with D possibly matching TRBD1 (5 bases). Germline V CDR1 and CDR2: SEHNR, FQNEAQ (reference sequence). Trimming left V 0 bases short and J 4 bases short, with 12 bases between. The CDR3 totals 15 residues. The CDR3, as DNA: TGTGCCAGCAGCTTAGCTCAGGGCTCCTTCACTGAAGCTTTCTTT. Translating gives CASSLAQGSFTEAFF.

The V gene is TRBV7-8, the J gene TRBJ1-2; D possibly corresponds to TRBD1 (6 bases). V was cut by 4 bases and J by 4 bases, with 13 bases left in between. This CDR3 region has 14 residues. Germline V lookup: CDR1 SGHVS, CDR2 FQNEAQ. The CDR3 here is CASSSGQLLYGYTF. The DNA for the CDR3 is TGTGCCAGCAGCTCCGGACAGCTACTCTATGGCTACACCTTC.

This chain joins TRBV5-6 and TRBJ1-3; D remains ambiguous. This CDR3 comprises 12 residues. CDR1 is SGHDT, CDR2 YYEEEE, per germline. V shed 5 bases and J shed 0 bases, with 3 bases lying between them. The CDR3 DNA follows: TGTGCCAGCAGGAGCTCTGGAAACACCATATATTTT. Translated: CASRSSGNTIYF.

V usage is TRBV7-2 and J usage is TRBJ2-1; TRBD2 might be the D (6 bases). Germline values: CDR1 SGHTA, CDR2 FQGNSA. Trimming stripped 1 base from V and 3 bases from J, with 13 bases between. The CDR3 spans 16 residues. For the CDR3, the DNA is TGTGCCAGCAGCTTAGACCGGACTACCGTCTACAATGAGCAGTTCTTC. As protein: CASSLDRTTVYNEQFF.

In this sample, this clone turned up once. The genes are TRBV15 and TRBJ1-1; the D gene is possibly TRBD1 (5 bases). The CDR3 length is 16 residues. V was pared by 5 bases and J by 5 bases, with 21 bases between. Germline loops: CDR1 LNHNV, CDR2 YYDKDF (reference sequence). CDR3 nucleotides: TGTGCCACCAGCGGGGCCGGTGGTTCATTTGTGACTGAAGCTTTCTTT. It encodes CATSGAGGSFVTEAFF.

The gene calls are TRBV30 and TRBJ2-1; TRBD2 is a possible D gene (6 bases). In germline, CDR1 is GTSNPN, CDR2 SVGIG (reference sequence). This CDR3 has 16 residues. V lost 3 bases and J lost 3, with 18 bases in between. In nucleotides, the CDR3 is TGTGCCTGGAGCCCTTGGAGTAGCGGAGTCTACAATGAGCAGTTCTTC. This translates into CAWSPWSSGVYNEQFF.

This clone was observed a single time. The chain recombines TRBV30 with TRBJ2-6; TRBD1 aligns across 7 bases. Germline V gene lookup returns CDR1 GTSNPN and CDR2 SVGIG (reference sequence). Trimming cost V 3 bases and J 3 bases; bases outside gene matches: 5. This CDR3 is built from 15 residues. The CDR3 here is CAWRSGGSGANVLTF. The CDR3 nucleotides are TGTGCCTGGAGGTCAGGGGGTAGTGGGGCCAACGTCCTGACTTTC. Together with reference TRBV30 and TRBJ2-6, the CDR3 gives the full variable domain: SQTIHQWPATLVQPVGSPLSLECTVEGTSNPNLYWYRQAAGRGLQLLFYSVGIGQISSEVPQNLSASRPQDRQFILSSKKLLLSDSGFYLCAWRSGGSGANVLTFGAGSRLTVL.

The chain links TRBV2 to TRBJ2-7, with D perhaps TRBD2 (5 bases). Germline loops: CDR1 SNHLY, CDR2 FYNNEI. Trimming shortened V by 6 bases and J by 5 bases, and 20 bases separated the two germline ends. This CDR3 spans 15 amino acids. CDR3 sequence (DNA): TGTGCCAGCAGCAACGGGATAGTCAAGGTCAACGAGCAGTACTTC. Its translation is CASSNGIVKVNEQYF.

This chain connects TRBV5-8 to TRBJ2-3; TRBD1 agrees at 8 bases. From germline, CDR1 is SGHTS and CDR2 YDEGEE. The CDR3 extends over 16 amino acids. Unmatched junction bases numbered 8, after V lost 5 bases and J lost 0 bases. CDR3 region: CASSRLTGESTDTQYF. The CDR3 coding sequence is TGTGCCAGCAGTCGTCTGACAGGGGAAAGCACAGATACGCAGTATTTT. The full variable domain, rest sourced from reference TRBV5-8 and TRBJ2-3, is EAGVTQSPTHLIKTRGQQATLRCSPISGHTSVYWYQQALGLGLQFLLWYDEGEERNRGNFPPRFSGRQFPNYSSELNVNALELEDSALYLCASSRLTGESTDTQYFGPGTRLTVL.

This clone appeared a few times. The chain has TRBV10-3 and TRBJ2-2; 7 nucleotides agree with TRBD2. Looked up from germline, CDR1 is ENHRY and CDR2 is SYGVKD. J was trimmed by 0 bases and V by 10 bases; bases with no gene match: 5. The CDR3 runs to 14 residues. CDR3 nucleotide sequence: TGTGCCACCATGACTAGCCCGAACACCGGGGAGCTGTTTTTT. Its translation is CATMTSPNTGELFF.

The chain links TRBV19 to TRBJ2-3; 8 nucleotides align to TRBD2. In germline, CDR1 is LNHDA, CDR2 SQIVND (reference sequence). This CDR3 is built from 12 residues. V dropped 10 bases and J dropped 1; count of bases not matched to a gene: 1. The DNA of the CDR3 is TGTGCCACGCGGGAGGGCACAGATACGCAGTATTTT. Encoded protein: CATREGTDTQYF.

The chain recombines TRBV6-6 with TRBJ2-7; TRBD1 is a possible D gene (6 bases). V dropped 0 bases and J dropped 3 bases, with 15 bases sitting between them. This CDR3 spans 16 amino acids. Germline V gene lookup returns CDR1 MNHNY and CDR2 SVGAGI (reference sequence). Written as DNA, the CDR3 is TGTGCCAGCAGTTACTCGAAAGGGGGAACGCACTACGAGCAGTACTTC. Translating gives CASSYSKGGTHYEQYF.

The rearrangement joins TRBV30 to TRBJ2-7; 9 positions match TRBD2. This CDR3 contains 14 residues. V gave up 2 bases and J gave up 4 bases; unmatched junction bases: 6. Germline V gene lookup returns CDR1 GTSNPN and CDR2 SVGIG (reference sequence). CDR3 sequence: CAWSLAGEAYEQYF. CDR3 in DNA: TGTGCCTGGAGTTTAGCGGGAGAAGCTTACGAGCAGTACTTC.

The chain employs TRBV9 and TRBJ2-6; D uncertain. Trimming cost V 2 bases and J 0 bases, with 6 bases left between them. This CDR3 region has 15 residues. Germline V gene lookup returns CDR1 SGDLS and CDR2 YYNGEE. CDR3 coding DNA: TGTGCCAGCAGCGTCGTCCTCTCTGGGGCCAACGTCCTGACTTTC. It specifies CASSVVLSGANVLTF.

The rearrangement uses TRBV7-9 and TRBJ1-1; maybe TRBD1 (6 bases). CDR3 length equals 11 residues. V was trimmed by 1 base and J by 11 bases, leaving 8 bases between them. Germline lookup yields CDR1 SEHNR and CDR2 FQNEAQ (reference sequence). As DNA, the CDR3 is TGTGCCAGCAGCTTAGAAAGGGGGGCTTTCTTT. Translating gives CASSLERGAFF. Full variable domain (remainder filled in from reference TRBV7-9 and TRBJ1-1): DTGVSQNPRHKITKRGQNVTFRCDPISEHNRLYWYRQTLGQGPEFLTYFQNEAQLEKSRLLSDRFSAERPKGSFSTLEIQRTEQGDSAMYLCASSLERGAFFGQGTRLTVV.

The chain is built from TRBV5-1 and TRBJ2-2, with 14 nucleotides matching TRBD2. The germline V gene has CDR1 SGHRS and CDR2 YFSETQ. Trimming at V came to 3 bases and at J to 2 bases, leaving 9 bases not matched to a gene. The CDR3 has 19 amino acids. The CDR3 reads CASSWTGTSGSLNTGELFF. For the CDR3, the DNA is TGCGCCAGCAGCTGGACCGGGACTAGCGGGAGTCTTAACACCGGGGAGCTGTTTTTT.

This chain joins TRBV2 and TRBJ1-4; 8 bases fit TRBD1. The CDR3 runs to 14 residues. Germline loops: CDR1 SNHLY, CDR2 FYNNEI. V lost 4 bases and J lost 6; bases outside the gene matches: 4. In DNA form, the CDR3 reads TGTGCCAGCAGTGTCTCGGACAGGGATGAAAAACTGTTTTTT. Translating it yields CASSVSDRDEKLFF.

CDR3: CASSQALTIPEQFF. CDR3 coding DNA: TGCGCCAGCAGCCAAGCACTAACAATTCCTGAGCAGTTCTTC. The rearrangement uses TRBV4-1 and TRBJ2-1; D unresolved. The V gene's germline CDR1 is MGHRA and CDR2 YSYEKL. Trimming removed 1 base from V and 9 bases from J, with 13 bases in between. This CDR3 is built from 14 residues.

The J gene is TRBJ2-2, the V gene TRBV7-2; D remains unclear. CDR1 and CDR2 (germline): SGHTA, FQGNSA. Trimming cost V 2 bases and J 1 base, with 5 bases left between them. There are 14 residues in the CDR3. The CDR3: CASSLYRNTGELFF. DNA of the CDR3: TGTGCCAGCAGCTTATATCGGAACACCGGGGAGCTGTTTTTT.